This T cell receptor (beta chain) is from a study of cytomegalovirus exposure and HLA in healthy donors (dated by TCRdb to about 2017). In the study overall: According to an earlier analysis of a few hundred of the donors, some 180 million T cells yielded some 120 million unique TCR beta sequences and about 300 Gb of sequence data. Around 320 gigabases of sequencing data and tens of millions of unique TCR sequences were included in an early release covering several hundred HLA-typed donors. The genetic ancestry cluster associated with self-reported Caucasian donors included 70% to 85% of the roughly 390 genotyped donors. The study was designed to test whether signatures of past pathogen exposure could be identified by cataloging public T cell receptors. The study used immunosequencing to profile the T cell repertoires of more than 650 subjects and linked those repertoires to cytomegalovirus serostatus. Besides the first cohort of 500 to 700 subjects, a separate validation cohort made up of over 95 different subjects was used. High-throughput TCR immunosequencing, statistical association of individual TCRs with disease status, and machine learning were combined to predict cytomegalovirus infection status. In a later analysis, previously published TCR beta repertoires from about 670 donors were re-analyzed and high-resolution HLA genotyping was added so that TCR occurrence patterns could be studied. Rather than drawing on any new phenotypic data, the later analysis identified candidate immune exposures from TCR beta sequences and the way those sequences occurred across donors. An earlier analysis of 500 to 750 of the donors applied high-throughput TCR beta sequencing to assess whether each TCR beta V gene segment acted as functional or pseudogenic. Alongside the repertoire data, information on donor age, sex, ethnicity and CMV serostatus was compiled. Genome-wide SNP genotypes for about 60% of the 666 donors were used in a later genetic analysis, which treated that subset as a discovery cohort. Every repertoire in the discovery cohort had been generated on one and the same sequencing platform. Both class I and class II loci were covered by HLA typing, at four-digit resolution. The number of donors typed differed by locus, with about 629-640 for A, B, C, DRB1 and DQB1, 522 for DQA1, 600 to 610 for DPA1, and roughly 450 for DPB1. Four to six DR-DQ haplotypes were handled as single units for association and clustering, since linkage in the cohort was strong. On average, roughly 240,000 unique TCR beta nucleotide sequences were sequenced per donor among a few hundred genotyped donors of the cohort, with roughly 19% of those sequences being non-productive. General findings and caveats noted by the study authors: The earlier analysis of 587 of the donors excluded fewer than 20 rarely observed V segments, including chromosome 9 orphons, because counts were too low. In a later genetic analysis, a missense DCLRE1C variant was associated with V-gene and J-gene trimming of TCR beta chains, and the association was replicated in an independent cohort. Because the 87-base-pair reads could not distinguish some IMGT-functional V segments, including TRBV6-2 and TRBV6-3, those segments were excluded. Strong co-occurrence of HLA alleles, especially DR and DQ, made assigning TCR associations to individual alleles difficult. In the study, 164 TCR beta chains were listed as associated with cytomegalovirus. HLA typing was unavailable for some donors at each locus, so association tests used only the typed subset. In a later analysis, the rate of TCR association differed among HLA loci, with DRB1 alleles having the most associated TCRs and HLA-C alleles having the fewest. In an earlier analysis of some 640 of the donors, most TCR beta V segments were observed in productive rearrangements about 87% or about 30% of the time, broadly matching IMGT annotations. Presence/absence analyses assumed roughly uniform sequencing depth across donors, an assumption that may not hold. A cluster of highly shared sequence variants was judged likely to represent a technical artifact of the sequencing pipeline. The classifier was reported to diagnose cytomegalovirus status with high specificity and sensitivity in both the original and validation cohorts. According to the authors, the approach could potentially be generalized to other disease states and immunological phenotypes. In a later analysis, most CMV-associated TCR beta chains were found to appear HLA-restricted, with HLA associations seemingly driven largely by CMV exposure. Compared with equally common non-associated chains, HLA-associated TCR beta chains in a later analysis were more clonally expanded and had lower generation probabilities. Compared with the roughly 670-donor mean, donors in an Asian-associated ancestry cluster had fewer N-insertions in productive TCRs, according to a later genetic analysis. A further reported finding was that TCR beta sequences accurately predicted the HLA-A and HLA-B alleles for most subjects in the first cohort. Most TCR sequences were observed very rarely across donors, whereas some public TCRs were present in many individuals. The only immune exposure information available for the cohort was CMV serostatus. Correlated functional status among segregating V segments might reflect linkage disequilibrium, but an unknown experimental factor could not be ruled out. According to a later analysis, parvovirus B19, influenza, CMV and Epstein-Barr virus appeared linked to several top co-occurrence clusters. The cohort was sequenced for TCR beta chains only, and without alpha or paired-chain data the features that could be detected were limited. A few of the identified cytomegalovirus-associated TCR beta chains were confirmed in vitro to be specific for cytomegalovirus antigens. A later analysis associated 15,000 to 20,000 TCR beta sequences with specific HLA alleles at a false discovery rate of 0.05.

Receptors were amplified or captured by the immunoSEQ multiplex PCR assay. For the multiplex PCR, a mixture combining 60 forward primers for TCR Vbeta segments and 13 reverse primers for TCR Jbeta segments was used. The CDR3 region of rearranged TCR beta genes was amplified from genomic DNA by a multiplex PCR assay. Amplified TCR beta libraries were sequenced as 87-base-pair reads on the Illumina HiSeq System. The paper's data handling went like this. A later analysis counted some 74 million unique TCR beta chains across the 700 or so repertoires, and 9 million to 14 million of these chains were shared by at least two donors. A nearest-neighbor algorithm error-corrected the raw reads and collapsed the reads into unique sequences, merging closely related sequences to remove PCR and sequencing errors. CDR3 sequences were aligned to IMGT reference sequences to assign V, D and J gene segments. For a sequence to be retained, a match of at least six nucleotides was required to both a V gene segment and a J gene segment. A rearrangement was called productive if the CDR3 had no stop codons and remained in frame with V and J, and every other rearrangement was called non-productive. CDR3 was defined according to IMGT convention as the region running from the second conserved V-encoded cysteine to the conserved J-encoded phenylalanine. The earlier analysis of 550 to 650 of the donors excluded any sequence lacking an unambiguous match to a single V gene segment. In an earlier analysis of 587 of the donors, V segments were called functional above 56.7% productive rearrangements and were called segregating when the between-donor standard deviation exceeded 5%. A statistical classification framework was built to diagnose cytomegalovirus status from the catalog of TCR beta chain sequences. V and J gene assignment, in a later analysis, came from comparing TCR nucleotide sequences with IMGT/GENE-DB human TR gene sequences. Using the TCRdist pipeline, a later analysis assigned CDR3 sequences along with most-parsimonious VDJ recombination scenarios. In a later analysis, every TCR beta chain was defined by the combination of its CDR3 amino acid sequence and its V-gene family, and reads without a unique V-gene family were dropped. As a way to deal with suspected cross-contamination and a sequencing artifact, a later analysis dropped roughly 620 nucleotide sequences that were highly shared and had low generation probability. A later analysis calculated a clonal expansion index for each public chain from normalized within-repertoire ranks of inferred template counts. A later analysis computed generation probabilities with a VDJ recombination model fitted to out-of-frame rearrangements, and checked the results against IGoR. In a later analysis, hypergeometric tests were used to score TCR-TCR, TCR-HLA and TCR-CMV co-occurrence, with a repertoire-size bias correction applied to TCR pairs. False discovery rates were estimated in a later analysis by permuting HLA or CMV assignments 20 times. In a later analysis, co-occurring TCRs were grouped using DBSCAN, and TCRdist sequence similarity was added for clustering within HLA-allele-positive subsets. Repertoires with fewer than 30,000 or more than 120,000 public chains were left out of co-occurrence clustering, as were five repertoires with anomalous nucleotide sharing. Drawn from immuneACCESS, this table holds only the in-frame rearrangements with V and J called that TCRdb kept. Clones are partly lost; checked studies trace under half to an unresolved V gene and leave the rest unexplained. D and trimming come from the DNA, and the V and J calls and clone size come from that table. Across this sample there are under 200,000 clones, with about three quarters seen only once. The ten largest clones capture around 3.1% of the sample.

Turning to this clone: Its cognate antigen has yet to be identified. It has no much larger one-base neighbor in the sample; base qualities were not kept.

Including cysteine and phenylalanine, the CDR3 has 13 amino acids. Solely the CDR3 DNA is kept, with 39 bases framed from the first base. Trimming removed 0 bases from V and 5 bases from J, leaving 8 bases between the germline ends. Based on the germline V gene, the CDR1 and CDR2 sequences are MGHRA and YSYEKL. The cohort was made up of several hundred healthy bone marrow donors. All cohort members were sampled while nominally healthy, although unrecorded immune exposures were likely present. The donor tested CMV seronegative and was one of the 352 seronegative cohort members. Each donor provided a peripheral blood sample, and peripheral blood mononuclear cells were used for TCR beta sequencing. The Qiagen DNeasy Blood Extraction Kit was used to extract genomic DNA from the blood cell samples.

The clonotype comes from a female donor in good health and CMV-seronegative. The chain was built from TRBV4-1 and TRBJ2-7; no D gene is confidently identified. Sample: PBMCs. The CDR3 protein sequence reads: CASSQDFTDEQYF. The base sequence is TGCGCCAGCAGCCAAGATTTTACTGACGAGCAGTACTTC.